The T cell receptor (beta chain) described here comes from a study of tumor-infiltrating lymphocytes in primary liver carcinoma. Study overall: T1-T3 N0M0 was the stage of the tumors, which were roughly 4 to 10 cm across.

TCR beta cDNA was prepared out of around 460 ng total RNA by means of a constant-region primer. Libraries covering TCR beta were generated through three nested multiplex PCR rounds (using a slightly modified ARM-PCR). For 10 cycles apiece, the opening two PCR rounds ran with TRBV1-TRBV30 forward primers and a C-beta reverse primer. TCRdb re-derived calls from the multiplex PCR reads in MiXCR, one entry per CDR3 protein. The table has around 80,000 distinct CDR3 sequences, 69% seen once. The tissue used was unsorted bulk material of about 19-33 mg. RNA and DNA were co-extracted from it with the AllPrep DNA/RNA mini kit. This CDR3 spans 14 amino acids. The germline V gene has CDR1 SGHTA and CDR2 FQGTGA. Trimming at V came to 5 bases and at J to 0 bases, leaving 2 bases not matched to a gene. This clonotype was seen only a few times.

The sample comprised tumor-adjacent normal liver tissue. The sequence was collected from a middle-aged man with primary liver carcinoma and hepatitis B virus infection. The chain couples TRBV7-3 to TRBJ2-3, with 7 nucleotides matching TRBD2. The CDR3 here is CASSPTSSTDTQYF. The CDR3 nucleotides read TGTGCCAGCAGCCCGACTAGCAGCACAGATACGCAGTATTTT.